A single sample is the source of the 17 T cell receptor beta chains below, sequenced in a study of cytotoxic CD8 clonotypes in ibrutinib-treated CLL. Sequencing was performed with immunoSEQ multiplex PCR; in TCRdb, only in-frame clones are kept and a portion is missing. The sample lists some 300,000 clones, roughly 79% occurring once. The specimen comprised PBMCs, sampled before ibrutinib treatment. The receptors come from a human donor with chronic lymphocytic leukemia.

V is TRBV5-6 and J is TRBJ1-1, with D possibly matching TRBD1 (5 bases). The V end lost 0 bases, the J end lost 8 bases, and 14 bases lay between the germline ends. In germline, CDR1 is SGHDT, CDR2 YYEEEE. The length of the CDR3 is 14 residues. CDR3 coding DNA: TGTGCCAGCAGCTTGGGTCCAGGGCCGACCGAAGCTTTCTTT. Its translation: CASSLGPGPTEAFF. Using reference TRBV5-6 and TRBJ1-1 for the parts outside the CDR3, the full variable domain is DAGVTQSPTHLIKTRGQQVTLRCSPKSGHDTVSWYQQALGQGPQFIFQYYEEEERQRGNFPDRFSGHQFPNYSSELNVNALLLGDSALYLCASSLGPGPTEAFFGQGTRLTVV.

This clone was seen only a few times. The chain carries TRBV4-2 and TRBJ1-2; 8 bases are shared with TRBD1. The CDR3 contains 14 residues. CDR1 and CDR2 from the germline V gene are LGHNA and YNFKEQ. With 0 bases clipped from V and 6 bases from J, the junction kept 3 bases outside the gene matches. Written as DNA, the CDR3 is TGTGCCAGCAGCCAAGACAGGGGGCTCGATGGCTACACCTTC. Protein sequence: CASSQDRGLDGYTF.

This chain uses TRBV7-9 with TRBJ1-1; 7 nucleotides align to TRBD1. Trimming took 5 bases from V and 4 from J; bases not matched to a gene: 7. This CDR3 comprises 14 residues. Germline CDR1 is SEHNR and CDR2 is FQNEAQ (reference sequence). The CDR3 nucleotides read TGTGCCAGCAGCCTGACAGGGTCGGCCACTGAAGCTTTCTTT. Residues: CASSLTGSATEAFF. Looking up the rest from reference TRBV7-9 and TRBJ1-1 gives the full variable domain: DTGVSQNPRHKITKRGQNVTFRCDPISEHNRLYWYRQTLGQGPEFLTYFQNEAQLEKSRLLSDRFSAERPKGSFSTLEIQRTEQGDSAMYLCASSLTGSATEAFFGQGTRLTVV.

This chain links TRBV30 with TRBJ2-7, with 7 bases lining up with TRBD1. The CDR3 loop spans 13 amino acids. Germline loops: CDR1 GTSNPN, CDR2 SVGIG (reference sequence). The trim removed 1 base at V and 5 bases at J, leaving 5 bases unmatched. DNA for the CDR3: TGTGCCTGGAGTGAGACAGGGCCCCACGAGCAGTACTTC. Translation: CAWSETGPHEQYF. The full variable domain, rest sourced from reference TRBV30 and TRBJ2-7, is SQTIHQWPATLVQPVGSPLSLECTVEGTSNPNLYWYRQAAGRGLQLLFYSVGIGQISSEVPQNLSASRPQDRQFILSSKKLLLSDSGFYLCAWSETGPHEQYFGPGTRLTVT.

The CDR3 sequence: CASSKVGDYEQYF. CDR3 DNA sequence: TGTGCCAGCAGCAAAGTCGGGGACTACGAGCAGTACTTC. The V and J genes are TRBV4-2 and TRBJ2-7, with D maybe TRBD2 (5 bases). The V gene's germline CDR1 is LGHNA and CDR2 YNFKEQ. The CDR3 loop spans 13 amino acids. Trimming cost V 5 bases and J 3 bases, with 11 bases left between them.

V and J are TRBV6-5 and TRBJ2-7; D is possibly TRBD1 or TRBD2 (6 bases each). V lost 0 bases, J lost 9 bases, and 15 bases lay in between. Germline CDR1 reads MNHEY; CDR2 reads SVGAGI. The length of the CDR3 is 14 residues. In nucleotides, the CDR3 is TGTGCCAGCAGTTACTCAGGGACGCCGGGGGCGCAGTACTTC. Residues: CASSYSGTPGAQYF.

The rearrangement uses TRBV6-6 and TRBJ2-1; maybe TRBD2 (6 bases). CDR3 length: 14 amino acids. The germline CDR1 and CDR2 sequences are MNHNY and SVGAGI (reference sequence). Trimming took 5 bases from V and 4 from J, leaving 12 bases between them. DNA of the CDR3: TGTGCCAGCAGTACGGGAGTGACTTACAATGAGCAGTTCTTC. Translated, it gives CASSTGVTYNEQFF.

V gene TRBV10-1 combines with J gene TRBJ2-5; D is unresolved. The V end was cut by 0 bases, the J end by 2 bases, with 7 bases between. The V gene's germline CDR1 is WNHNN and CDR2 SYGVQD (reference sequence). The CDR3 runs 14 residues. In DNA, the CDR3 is TGCGCCAGCAGTGAGTCATCAGCTCAAGAGACCCAGTACTTC. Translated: CASSESSAQETQYF.

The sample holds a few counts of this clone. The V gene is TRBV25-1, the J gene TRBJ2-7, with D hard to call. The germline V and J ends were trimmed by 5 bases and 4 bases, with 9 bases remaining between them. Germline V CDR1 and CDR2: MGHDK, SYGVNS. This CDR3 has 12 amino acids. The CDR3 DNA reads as TGTGCCAGCAGTTCAGGACGGTACGAGCAGTACTTC. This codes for CASSSGRYEQYF.

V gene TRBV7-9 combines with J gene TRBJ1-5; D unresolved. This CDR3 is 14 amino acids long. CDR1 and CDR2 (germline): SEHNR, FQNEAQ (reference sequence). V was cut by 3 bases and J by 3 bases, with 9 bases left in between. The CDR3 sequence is CASSFEDPNQPQHF. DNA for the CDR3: TGTGCCAGCAGCTTCGAAGACCCCAATCAGCCCCAGCATTTT.

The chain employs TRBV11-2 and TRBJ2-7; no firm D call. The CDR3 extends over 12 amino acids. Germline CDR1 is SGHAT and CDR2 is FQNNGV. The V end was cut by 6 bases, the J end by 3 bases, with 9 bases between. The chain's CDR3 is CASSSDRYEQYF. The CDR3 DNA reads TGTGCCAGCAGTTCAGACCGCTACGAGCAGTACTTC.

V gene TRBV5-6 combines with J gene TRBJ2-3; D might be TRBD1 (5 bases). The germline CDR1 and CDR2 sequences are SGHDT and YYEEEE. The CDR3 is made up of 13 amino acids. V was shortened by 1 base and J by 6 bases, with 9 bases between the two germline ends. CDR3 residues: CASSLSRADTQYF. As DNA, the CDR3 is TGTGCCAGCAGCTTGAGCAGGGCCGATACGCAGTATTTT.

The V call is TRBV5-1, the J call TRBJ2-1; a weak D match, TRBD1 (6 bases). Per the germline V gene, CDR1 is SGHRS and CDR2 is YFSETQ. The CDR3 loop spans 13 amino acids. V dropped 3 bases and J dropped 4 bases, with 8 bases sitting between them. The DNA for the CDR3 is TGCGCCAGCAGCTGGACAGCTTACAATGAGCAGTTCTTC. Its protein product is CASSWTAYNEQFF.

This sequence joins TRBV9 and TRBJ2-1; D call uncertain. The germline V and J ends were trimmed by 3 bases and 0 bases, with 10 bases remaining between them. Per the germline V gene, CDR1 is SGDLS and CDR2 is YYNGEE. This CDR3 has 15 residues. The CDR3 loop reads CASSGEDSSYNEQFF. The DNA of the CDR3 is TGTGCCAGCAGCGGCGAGGATAGCTCCTACAATGAGCAGTTCTTC.

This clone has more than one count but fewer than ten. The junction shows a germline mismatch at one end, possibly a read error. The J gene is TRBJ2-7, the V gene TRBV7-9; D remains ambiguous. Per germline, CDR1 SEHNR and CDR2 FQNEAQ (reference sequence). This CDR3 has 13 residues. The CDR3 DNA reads TGTGCCAGCAGCTTATACCTAGGTGCCCCCGAGCACTTC. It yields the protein CASSLYLGAPEHF.

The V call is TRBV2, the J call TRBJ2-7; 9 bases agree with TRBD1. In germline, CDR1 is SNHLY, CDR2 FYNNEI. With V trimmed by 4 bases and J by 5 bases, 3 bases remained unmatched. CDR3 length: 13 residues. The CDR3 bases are TGTGCCAGCAGTGGGACAGGGGACAACGAGCAGTACTTC. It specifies CASSGTGDNEQYF.

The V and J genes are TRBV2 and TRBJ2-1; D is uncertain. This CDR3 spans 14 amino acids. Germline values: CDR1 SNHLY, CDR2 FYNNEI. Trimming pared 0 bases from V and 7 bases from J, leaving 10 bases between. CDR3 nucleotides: TGTGCCAGCAGTGAAGCTCCTAGGCGGAATGAGCAGTTCTTC. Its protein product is CASSEAPRRNEQFF.